These 12 T cell receptor beta chains were sequenced from one sample in a study of graft-versus-host responses after intestinal transplantation. The table came from immunoSEQ multiplex PCR; TCRdb's copy has only in-frame clones and leaves some out. The sample holds roughly 20,000 clones; approximately 70% are singletons and the top ten take more than 7%. Lamina propria and intraepithelial lymphocytes were released by processing graft tissue. Sequenced material: ileum tissue, taken about 3 weeks after intestinal transplant. The receptors were gathered from a human patient who received an intestinal transplant, so some T cells may come from the graft donor.

The V and J genes are TRBV18 and TRBJ2-3; 9 bases are shared with TRBD2. CDR1 is KGHSH, CDR2 LQKENI, per germline. The CDR3 sequence is 19 residues long. The V gene end was trimmed by 3 bases and the J gene end by 0 bases; junction bases not matched to a gene: 13. CDR3 sequence reads: CASSPYAGLASTSTDTQYF. The CDR3 DNA reads as TGTGCCAGCTCACCTTACGCGGGACTAGCTTCTACTAGCACAGATACGCAGTATTTT.

This clone was counted only a few times. J is TRBJ2-7 and V is TRBV11-3; 9 nucleotides agree with TRBD2. With V trimmed by 3 bases and J by 7 bases, 7 bases remained unmatched. Germline lookup yields CDR1 SGHNT and CDR2 YENEEA. CDR3 length: 14 amino acids. CDR3 region: CASSFAGGVREQYF. CDR3 DNA: TGTGCCAGCAGCTTCGCGGGGGGGGTCAGAGAGCAGTACTTC.

This sequence joins TRBV7-9 and TRBJ2-1; D may be TRBD2 (6 bases). V lost 1 base, J lost 0 bases, and 10 bases lay in between. The CDR3 consists of 16 residues. The germline V gene has CDR1 SEHNR and CDR2 FQNEAQ (reference sequence). CDR3 nucleotides: TGTGCCAGCAGCTTAGGGGAGCGGGCCTCCTACAATGAGCAGTTCTTC. Encoded protein: CASSLGERASYNEQFF.

CDR3 loop: CASSPAAFPPSGGATDTQYF. CDR3 nucleotides: TGTGCCAGCAGCCCTGCTGCCTTTCCCCCAAGCGGGGGAGCCACAGATACGCAGTATTTT. V gene TRBV13 combines with J gene TRBJ2-3; the match to TRBD2 covers 8 bases. The CDR3 covers 20 residues. Looked up from germline, CDR1 is PRHDT and CDR2 is FYEKMQ (reference sequence). V lost 5 bases and J lost 2; bases outside the gene matches: 21.

V is TRBV19 and J is TRBJ2-5, with TRBD2 matching over 8 bases. CDR1 LNHDA and CDR2 SQIVND come from the germline V gene (reference sequence). With 1 base clipped from V and 5 bases from J, the junction kept 9 bases outside the gene matches. This CDR3 is 16 amino acids long. The CDR3 region has the DNA TGTGCCAGTAGTATAGGCACGGGGGGGGTTCGGGAGACCCAGTACTTC. It encodes CASSIGTGGVRETQYF. The full variable domain, completed using reference TRBV19 and TRBJ2-5, is DGGITQSPKYLFRKEGQNVTLSCEQNLNHDAMYWYRQDPGQGLRLIYYSQIVNDFQKGDIAEGYSVSREKKESFPLTVTSAQKNPTAFYLCASSIGTGGVRETQYFGPGTRLLVL.

This chain connects TRBV5-1 to TRBJ2-1; D uncertain. The CDR3 has 14 amino acids. The germline V and J ends were trimmed by 2 bases and 9 bases, with 15 bases remaining between them. Germline loops: CDR1 SGHRS, CDR2 YFSETQ. CDR3 residues: CASSLNCLVGEQFF. As DNA, the CDR3 is TGCGCCAGCAGCTTAAACTGTCTAGTGGGTGAGCAGTTCTTC. Complete variable domain (other parts from reference TRBV5-1 and TRBJ2-1): KAGVTQTPRYLIKTRGQQVTLSCSPISGHRSVSWYQQTPGQGLQFLFEYFSETQRNKGNFPGRFSGRQFSNSRSEMNVSTLELGDSALYLCASSLNCLVGEQFFGPGTRLTVL.

The CDR3 region is CASSRNGIASGGEQYF. CDR3 DNA: TGTGCCAGCAGCCGAAATGGGATAGCTAGCGGGGGCGAGCAGTACTTC. V gene TRBV4-2 combines with J gene TRBJ2-7; 10 nucleotides align to TRBD2. CDR3 length: 16 residues. V shed 4 bases, J shed 6 bases, and the junction held 12 bases outside the gene matches. Germline V gene lookup returns CDR1 LGHNA and CDR2 YNFKEQ.

The V call is TRBV7-9, the J call TRBJ2-3; TRBD1 matches at 7 bases. CDR1 SEHNR and CDR2 FQNEAQ come from the germline V gene (reference sequence). The CDR3 length is 16 residues. Unmatched junction bases numbered 5, after V lost 1 base and J lost 1 base. The CDR3 sequence: CASSLERTGGTDTQYF. In DNA form, the CDR3 reads TGTGCCAGCAGCTTAGAGAGGACAGGTGGCACAGATACGCAGTATTTT.

The V and J genes are TRBV7-9 and TRBJ1-6; 9 bases fit TRBD1. The CDR3 runs to 15 residues. Germline trimming cut 5 bases from V and 8 bases from J; bases unmatched to any gene: 7. The germline V gene has CDR1 SEHNR and CDR2 FQNEAQ (reference sequence). The CDR3 DNA reads as TGTGCCAGCAGCCCCCGGACAGGGGCGCATTCACCCCTCCACTTT. Translation gives CASSPRTGAHSPLHF.

The rearrangement joins TRBV29-1 to TRBJ1-2; D is uncertain. CDR1 and CDR2 (germline): SQVTM, ANQGSEA. CDR3 length equals 12 residues. V was trimmed by 7 bases and J by 4 bases, leaving 13 bases between them. The CDR3 spells CSAPEASYGYTF. The DNA for the CDR3 is TGCAGCGCTCCCGAGGCTTCCTATGGCTACACCTTC.

The chain couples TRBV21-1 to TRBJ2-7; the table assigns TRBD1, which was not confirmed against the DNA. TRBV21-1 is reported as a pseudogene. CDR3 length: 17 residues. In nucleotides, the CDR3 is TGTGCCAGCAGCAACCCAAACGACAGCCAGGGAAACGACGAGCAGTACTTC. Amino acids: CASSNPNDSQGNDEQYF.

The CDR3 is CASSQLVSTTDTQYF. CDR3 in DNA: TGTGCCAGCAGCCAATTGGTTTCTACGACAGATACGCAGTATTTT. J is TRBJ2-3 and V is TRBV14; D is undetermined. Germline V gene lookup returns CDR1 SGHDN and CDR2 FVKESK. The germline V and J ends were trimmed by 2 bases and 3 bases, with 12 bases remaining between them. This CDR3 has 15 residues.